The 26 T cell receptor beta chains below come from one sample, sequenced in a study of Graves' ophthalmopathy and Graves' hyperthyroidism. Amplification of TCR beta CDR3 regions used RNA transcripts. HTBI-primed RT-PCR formed the first round, and a multiplex PCR formed the second. MiXCR was run by TCRdb on the multiplex PCR reads, yielding one entry per CDR3 protein. The sample records more than 40,000 distinct CDR3 sequences, 50% being singletons. The specimen sequenced was peripheral blood. Every receptor here comes from an adult man with Graves' ophthalmopathy.

This clonotype appeared a few times. This chain links TRBV10-2 with TRBJ1-1; D unresolved. Germline values: CDR1 WSHSY, CDR2 SAAADI. Trimming stripped 7 bases from V and 0 bases from J, with 3 bases between. The CDR3 is made up of 11 amino acids. For the CDR3, the DNA is TGCGCCAGCACAATGAACACTGAAGCTTTCTTT. Its translation is CASTMNTEAFF.

About this clonotype itself: One end of the junction varies from germline; a read error may be responsible. The J gene is TRBJ1-3, the V gene TRBV19; 7 bases are a match to TRBD1. The CDR3 covers 14 residues. Germline V gives CDR1 LNHDA, CDR2 SQIVND (reference sequence). DNA for the CDR3: TGTGCCTGTAGTAGGGGACAGCCTGGAAACACCATATACTTT. This translates into CACSRGQPGNTIYF.

The chain joins TRBV11-3 to TRBJ2-5; TRBD1 or TRBD2 may be the D gene (5 bases each). Germline assignment: CDR1 SGHNT and CDR2 YENEEA. The V end was cut by 4 bases, the J end by 3 bases, with 15 bases between. This CDR3 is built from 15 residues. Here the CDR3 reads CASSYGTTREETQYF. CDR3 DNA: TGTGCCAGCAGCTACGGGACCACTAGAGAAGAGACCCAGTACTTC.

The table lists this clonotype with a few counts. V and J are TRBV18 and TRBJ2-7; D unresolved. The CDR3 contains 13 residues. The V gene's germline CDR1 is KGHSH and CDR2 LQKENI. Trimming cost V 2 bases and J 2 bases, with 7 bases left between them. CDR3 coding DNA: TGTGCCAGCTCACCAGGGATCGCCTACGAGCAGTACTTC. This encodes CASSPGIAYEQYF.

This clonotype was detected a few times. This clone may be a read error of a much larger clone one base away. The chain carries TRBV12-3 or TRBV12-4 and TRBJ2-7, with D possibly TRBD1 on 5 matching bases. V lost 1 base and J lost 3, with 10 bases in between. CDR3 length equals 14 residues. The CDR3 DNA is TGTGCCAGCAGTTTAGAGCAGGGCGTCTACGAGCAGTACTTC. It codes for CASSLEQGVYEQYF.

This clonotype was counted at least ten times. The chain carries TRBV7-9 and TRBJ2-1; D uncertain. The CDR3 runs 14 residues. The germline CDR1 and CDR2 sequences are SEHNR and FQNEAQ (reference sequence). Deletions cut 0 bases from V and 5 bases from J, with 8 bases between. The CDR3 region has the DNA TGTGCCAGCAGCTTAGCCGCCCGGGACAATGAGCAGTTCTTC. It codes for CASSLAARDNEQFF.

This clonotype turned up a few times. This rearrangement joins TRBV15 to TRBJ1-5; D remains ambiguous. V dropped 3 bases and J dropped 1 base, with 13 bases sitting between them. Per the germline V gene, CDR1 is LNHNV and CDR2 is YYDKDF (reference sequence). The CDR3 is made up of 16 amino acids. The CDR3 here is CATSRIGERSNQPQHF. The CDR3 region has the DNA TGTGCCACCAGCAGGATTGGAGAACGGAGCAATCAGCCCCAGCATTTT.

Comments on this clonotype: At one end, the junction sequence differs from germline, possibly due to a read error. The chain is built from TRBV2 and TRBJ2-3, with 7 bases aligning to TRBD1. Germline V CDR1 and CDR2: SNHLY, FYNNEI. This CDR3 comprises 14 residues. The DNA of the CDR3 is TGTGCCGGCAGGGACAGATCTAGCACAGATACGCAGTATTTT. This sequence encodes CAGRDRSSTDTQYF.

This clonotype was seen repeatedly, ten times or more. The J gene is TRBJ1-1, the V gene TRBV16; D perhaps matches TRBD1 (6 bases). Germline V lookup: CDR1 KGHSY, CDR2 FQNENV. V lost 1 base and J lost 0, with 12 bases in between. This CDR3 has 16 amino acids. This chain's CDR3 is CASSQLGGAMNTEAFF. CDR3 in DNA: TGTGCCAGCAGCCAATTAGGGGGGGCCATGAACACTGAAGCTTTCTTT.

In regard to this clonotype: The junction differs from germline at one of its ends, possibly a read error. V gene TRBV7-8 combines with J gene TRBJ2-6, with TRBD1 matching over 11 bases. Germline V gene lookup returns CDR1 SGHVS and CDR2 FQNEAQ. The CDR3 totals 17 residues. CDR3 sequence (DNA): TGTGCCAACAGCTTAGGGACAGGGGGCTCTGGGGCCAACGTCCTGACTTTC. Encoded protein: CANSLGTGGSGANVLTF.

The genes are TRBV2 and TRBJ1-2; TRBD1 aligns across 10 bases. Germline V CDR1 and CDR2: SNHLY, FYNNEI. The CDR3 runs to 15 residues. V lost 2 bases and J lost 8; bases outside the gene matches: 8. CDR3 in DNA: TGTGCCAGCAGTGAATGGGGGACAGGGGTTCGCGGCTACACCTTC. As protein: CASSEWGTGVRGYTF.

The chain has TRBV9 and TRBJ2-1, with a tentative D call TRBD2 (5 bases). V lost 0 bases, J lost 4 bases, and 11 bases lay in between. The germline V gene has CDR1 SGDLS and CDR2 YYNGEE. The CDR3 contains 15 residues. As DNA, the CDR3 is TGTGCCAGCAGCGTAGCTGGAGGCCCTTACAATGAGCAGTTCTTC. Translation gives CASSVAGGPYNEQFF.

This clonotype was observed many times. The J gene is TRBJ2-3, the V gene TRBV2; 8 positions match TRBD1. The CDR3 length is 13 residues. Germline V CDR1 and CDR2: SNHLY, FYNNEI. With V trimmed by 5 bases and J by 6 bases, 4 bases remained unmatched. CDR3 region: CASSRGQGDTQYF. As DNA, the CDR3 is TGTGCCAGCAGTCGCGGACAGGGTGATACGCAGTATTTT.

This chain links TRBV29-1 with TRBJ2-1; TRBD2 aligns across 8 bases. V shed 8 bases, J shed 10 bases, and the junction held 10 bases outside the gene matches. The CDR3 contains 12 residues. The germline gives CDR1 SQVTM, CDR2 ANQGSEA. The CDR3 sequence is CSLTSGSQEQFF. CDR3 sequence (DNA): TGCAGCTTAACGAGCGGGAGCCAGGAGCAGTTCTTC.

Note on this clonotype: This is likely a read error, given that the CDR3 carries no conserved phenylalanine or tryptophan at its end. It is unclear where the CDR3 begins or ends on the DNA, so no DNA is shown, and the CDR3 is as TCRdb lists it. The chain carries TRBV12-3 or TRBV12-4 and TRBJ1-3; TRBD1 was called by the table and not checked on the DNA. The CDR3 extends over 8 residues, inclusive of both ends. The CDR3 sequence: CASSFRTG.

This chain connects TRBV7-6 to TRBJ2-1, with 8 nucleotides matching TRBD1. CDR1 SGHVS and CDR2 FNYEAQ come from the germline V gene. The CDR3 is 17 amino acids. V was pared by 5 bases and J by 6 bases, with 15 bases of the junction left unmatched. CDR3 protein: CASSIGTGSYRGNEQFF. The CDR3 DNA is TGTGCCAGCAGCATCGGGACAGGCAGCTATCGAGGCAATGAGCAGTTCTTC.

Remarks on this clonotype: Likely a read error: the CDR3 ends without its conserved phenylalanine or tryptophan. This sequence joins TRBV12-5 and TRBJ2-1, with a weak D call TRBD1 (6 bases). From germline, CDR1 is LGHNT and CDR2 FRNRAP. Trimming cost V 4 bases and J 4 bases, with 8 bases left between them. CDR3 length: 13 amino acids. CDR3 sequence (DNA): TGTGCTAGTGGTTGGGGGCCATACAATGAGCAGTTCCTC. This codes for CASGWGPYNEQFL.

The count of this clonotype is one. The J gene is TRBJ1-2, the V gene TRBV5-6; D is possibly TRBD1 (5 bases). The germline V and J ends were trimmed by 6 bases and 8 bases, with 17 bases remaining between them. Germline CDR1 and CDR2: SGHDT and YYEEEE. This CDR3 has 13 residues. The CDR3 loop reads CASTGQGVGGYTF. The CDR3 DNA reads TGTGCCAGCACCGGACAAGGGGTGGGAGGCTACACCTTC.

The chain joins TRBV6-1 to TRBJ2-2, with 9 bases lining up with TRBD1. With 4 bases clipped from V and 3 bases from J, the junction kept 0 bases outside the gene matches. Germline V lookup: CDR1 MNHNS, CDR2 SASEGT. CDR3 length equals 14 residues. The CDR3 sequence: CASSGQGDTGELFF. CDR3 sequence (DNA): TGTGCCAGCAGTGGACAGGGGGACACCGGGGAGCTGTTTTTT.

This clonotype was found many times. CDR3 sequence reads: CSARDTGHTNTGELFF. In nucleotides, the CDR3 is TGCAGTGCTAGAGATACCGGACACACGAACACCGGGGAGCTGTTTTTT. This rearrangement joins TRBV20-1 to TRBJ2-2; D might be TRBD1 (5 bases). The CDR3 has 16 amino acids. The germline V and J ends were trimmed by 0 bases and 0 bases, with 11 bases remaining between them. Germline V gives CDR1 DFQATT, CDR2 SNEGSKA (reference sequence).

With respect to this clonotype: The junction does not match germline at one end; this may be a read error. This chain links TRBV5-1 with TRBJ1-6; no definite D call. The V gene's germline CDR1 is SGHRS and CDR2 YFSETQ. The length of the CDR3 is 14 residues. The CDR3 reads CTSSLGVSNSPLHF. Here the CDR3 DNA reads TGCACCAGCAGCTTGGGAGTCTCTAATTCACCCCTCCACTTT.

Comment on this clonotype: Because it lacks the conserved phenylalanine or tryptophan at the end, this CDR3 is likely a read error. This chain connects TRBV7-3 to TRBJ2-7; perhaps TRBD2 as D (6 bases). Germline CDR1 and CDR2: SGHTA and FQGTGA. This CDR3 has 11 residues. The V end lost 6 bases, the J end lost 3 bases, and 6 bases lay between the germline ends. Here the CDR3 reads CASRRDYEQYL. The CDR3 coding sequence is TGTGCCAGCAGGCGGGACTACGAGCAGTACCTC.

The chain has TRBV10-3 and TRBJ1-5; 9 bases map to TRBD1. In germline, CDR1 is ENHRY, CDR2 SYGVKD. After removal of 6 bases from V and 0 bases from J, the junction contained 6 bases not matched to a gene. The CDR3 contains 16 residues. In DNA, the CDR3 is TGTGCCATCAGCAAAACAGGGGGCTATAGCAATCAGCCCCAGCATTTT. This translates into CAISKTGGYSNQPQHF.

The sample holds many counts of this clonotype. The J gene is TRBJ1-1, the V gene TRBV5-1, with D perhaps matching TRBD1 (6 bases). The CDR3 spans 14 residues. The germline V gene has CDR1 SGHRS and CDR2 YFSETQ. V was trimmed by 4 bases and J by 2 bases, leaving 12 bases between them. CDR3 region: CASSAWTANTEAFF. In DNA form, the CDR3 reads TGCGCCAGCAGCGCATGGACAGCAAACACTGAAGCTTTCTTT.

By sample fraction, this clonotype is medium-sized. The chain links TRBV10-2 to TRBJ2-7; 15 bases align to TRBD2. Trimming cost V 10 bases and J 6 bases; bases outside gene matches: 10. CDR1 WSHSY and CDR2 SAAADI come from the germline V gene. The CDR3 contains 15 residues. CDR3 region: CATRRTSGRAVEQYF. CDR3 DNA sequence: TGCGCCACCCGACGGACTAGCGGGAGGGCCGTCGAGCAGTACTTC.

The V and J genes are TRBV15 and TRBJ2-7; no reliable D call. The ends were cut back, 0 bases at V and 5 bases at J, with 11 bases in the middle. The length of the CDR3 is 14 residues. Germline V CDR1 and CDR2: LNHNV, YYDKDF (reference sequence). The CDR3 sequence: CATSRDYVSHEQYF. In nucleotides, the CDR3 is TGTGCCACCAGCAGAGATTACGTTTCCCACGAGCAGTACTTC.